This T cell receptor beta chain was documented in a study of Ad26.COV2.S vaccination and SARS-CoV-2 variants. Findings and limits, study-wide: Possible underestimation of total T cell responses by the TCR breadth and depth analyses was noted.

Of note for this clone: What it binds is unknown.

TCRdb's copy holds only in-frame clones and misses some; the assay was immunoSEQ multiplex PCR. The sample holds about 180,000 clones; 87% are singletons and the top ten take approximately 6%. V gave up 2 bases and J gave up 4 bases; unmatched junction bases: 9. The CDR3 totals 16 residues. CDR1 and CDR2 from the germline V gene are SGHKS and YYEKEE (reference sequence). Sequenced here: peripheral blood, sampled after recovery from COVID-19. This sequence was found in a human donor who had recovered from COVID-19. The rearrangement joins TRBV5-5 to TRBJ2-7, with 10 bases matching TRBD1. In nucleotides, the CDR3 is TGTGCCAGCAGCTTTTCCCTCGGGACAGGGGTTTACGAGCAGTACTTC. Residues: CASSFSLGTGVYEQYF.